This T cell receptor (beta chain) was identified during a study of T cells in Graves' hyperthyroidism and ophthalmopathy. Broader study findings: Model predictions of ophthalmopathy came a median approximately 6.2 months before onset.

Clinical symptoms, serum thyroxine, TRAb, thyroid ultrasound and orbital computed tomography established diagnosis. Researchers amplified the TCR beta CDR3 regions from RNA transcripts. TCR CDR3 regions were first amplified by RT-PCR with HTBI primers. TCRdb re-called the multiplex PCR reads through MiXCR, storing one row per CDR3 protein. The sample holds 300,000 to 450,000 distinct CDR3 sequences, approximately 18% seen once. This clonotype came up many times. As yet, its antigen is unknown. The CDR3 covers 14 residues. Germline V gene sequence: CDR1 SNHLY, CDR2 FYNNEI. V was trimmed by 3 bases and J by 8 bases, leaving 11 bases between them.

The sequence came from a woman in her thirties with Graves' hyperthyroidism that later progressed to Graves' ophthalmopathy. Sequencing was performed on blood. The rearrangement uses TRBV2 and TRBJ1-6; D may be TRBD1 (5 bases). CDR3 region: CASSEAGSHSPLHF. The CDR3, as DNA: TGTGCCAGCAGTGAGGCAGGGAGCCATTCACCCCTCCACTTT. Together with reference TRBV2 and TRBJ1-6, the CDR3 gives the full variable domain: EPEVTQTPSHQVTQMGQEVILRCVPISNHLYFYWYRQILGQKVEFLVSFYNNEISEKSEIFDDQFSVERPDGSNFTLKIRSTKLEDSAMYFCASSEAGSHSPLHFGNGTRLTVT.